This record concerns one T cell receptor beta chain sequence. Its antigen remains unknown. Primers: 60 Vbeta forward and 13 Jbeta reverse. Only in-frame clones appear in the TCRdb table, and some are missing; sequencing was by immunoSEQ multiplex PCR. The sample lists about 130,000 clones; around 70% were seen once. The data stem from a study of cytomegalovirus exposure and HLA in healthy donors. Findings and limits, study-wide: An observed cluster of highly shared sequence variants was recorded as a likely sequencing artifact. A later analysis reportedly found that, within productive TCRs, an Asian-associated ancestry cluster had fewer N-insertions than the mean observed across the roughly 700 donors.

Germline loops: CDR1 SQVTM, CDR2 ANQGSEA. J gave up 0 bases and V 6 bases, and 12 bases lay outside the gene matches. There are 18 residues in the CDR3. The sample consisted of PBMCs. This clonotype originated in a woman between 40 and 55 years old in good health and CMV-seropositive. The chain is built from TRBV29-1 and TRBJ2-1, with 12 bases lining up with TRBD2. CDR3 region: CSVDLRLAGAHSYNEQFF. The CDR3 nucleotides are TGCAGCGTCGACTTGAGACTAGCGGGGGCCCACTCCTACAATGAGCAGTTCTTC.